The 9 T cell receptor beta chains given below trace back to one sample, sequenced in a study of radiotherapy plus CTLA-4 blockade in lung cancer. Libraries were prepared by immunoSEQ multiplex PCR; TCRdb keeps only in-frame clonotypes and omits some of them. The table records tens of thousands of clones, 72% of them present only once. The sequencing here drew on peripheral blood, taken from a patient treated with radiotherapy plus ipilimumab. The receptors shown here come from a human donor with non-small cell lung cancer whose response to radiotherapy plus ipilimumab could not be evaluated.

This rearrangement joins TRBV12-5 to TRBJ2-5; 14 bases are shared with TRBD2. This CDR3 spans 16 amino acids. The trim removed 6 bases at V and 4 bases at J, leaving 7 bases unmatched. CDR1 LGHNT and CDR2 FRNRAP come from the germline V gene. Here the CDR3 reads CASGTPGLAGAETQYF. In DNA, the CDR3 is TGTGCTAGTGGCACGCCGGGACTAGCGGGAGCAGAGACCCAGTACTTC.

J is TRBJ1-5 and V is TRBV6-1; possibly TRBD1 for D (6 bases). Trimming pared 7 bases from V and 5 bases from J, leaving 12 bases between. Germline V lookup: CDR1 MNHNS, CDR2 SASEGT. The CDR3 is 13 amino acids. The CDR3 sequence: CASIPDSYQPQHF. The DNA of the CDR3 is TGTGCCAGCATTCCGGACAGTTATCAGCCCCAGCATTTT.

The rearrangement joins TRBV2 to TRBJ1-5, with D maybe TRBD1 (6 bases). Trimming removed 6 bases from V and 6 bases from J, with 21 bases in between. Germline V gene data show CDR1 as SNHLY and CDR2 as FYNNEI. CDR3 length: 16 residues. The CDR3 is CASSAQGMGPGQPQHF. The DNA for the CDR3 is TGTGCCAGCAGCGCACAGGGAATGGGCCCGGGTCAGCCCCAGCATTTT. Full variable domain (outside the CDR3, taken from reference TRBV2 and TRBJ1-5): EPEVTQTPSHQVTQMGQEVILRCVPISNHLYFYWYRQILGQKVEFLVSFYNNEISEKSEIFDDQFSVERPDGSNFTLKIRSTKLEDSAMYFCASSAQGMGPGQPQHFGDGTRLSIL.

This clone was picked up one time. This chain links TRBV27 with TRBJ1-1, with D possibly TRBD1 on 6 matching bases. Trimming stripped 0 bases from V and 3 bases from J, with 17 bases between. Germline assignment: CDR1 MNHEY and CDR2 SMNVEV (reference sequence). This CDR3 region has 17 residues. The CDR3 DNA reads as TGTGCCAGCAGTTTATCGGTCTGGGGGCGAAAGGACACTGAAGCTTTCTTT. Translated, it gives CASSLSVWGRKDTEAFF.

V gene TRBV7-3 combines with J gene TRBJ2-1; D unclear. There are 18 residues in the CDR3. Trimming pared 5 bases from V and 0 bases from J, leaving 20 bases between. Germline V gene lookup returns CDR1 SGHTA and CDR2 FQGTGA. The CDR3 region has the DNA TGTGCCAGCAGCCCGGGTCCCCCTCTCTTAAGCTCCTACAATGAGCAGTTCTTC. It specifies CASSPGPPLLSSYNEQFF.

The V and J genes are TRBV6-5 and TRBJ1-1; 7 bases line up with TRBD1. From germline, CDR1 is MNHEY and CDR2 SVGAGI. Germline trimming cut 6 bases from V and 10 bases from J; bases unmatched to any gene: 17. The CDR3 contains 15 residues. CDR3 sequence reads: CASRDTSTGSGRAFF. The CDR3 bases are TGTGCCAGCAGAGATACATCGACAGGGTCGGGAAGAGCTTTCTTT.

This chain uses TRBV2 with TRBJ2-7, with 9 bases matching TRBD2. Germline trimming cut 1 base from V and 2 bases from J; bases unmatched to any gene: 6. The CDR3 runs to 16 residues. CDR1 is SNHLY and CDR2 is FYNNEI in the germline V gene. CDR3 nucleotide sequence: TGTGCCAGCAGTGAAGTCGTCGCGGGAGGGGCCTACGAGCAGTACTTC. This encodes CASSEVVAGGAYEQYF.

The chain employs TRBV10-3 and TRBJ1-2, with 11 nucleotides matching TRBD1. Trimming at V came to 4 bases and at J to 2 bases, leaving 9 bases not matched to a gene. This CDR3 is 17 amino acids long. Germline assignment: CDR1 ENHRY and CDR2 SYGVKD. DNA of the CDR3: TGTGCCATCAGTGGGTTCGGGACAGGGGGTACGAACTATGGCTACACCTTC. This sequence encodes CAISGFGTGGTNYGYTF.

The chain uses TRBV6-5 and TRBJ2-2, with a weak D call TRBD2 (6 bases). The CDR3 contains 14 residues. Trimming cost V 4 bases and J 4 bases, with 10 bases left between them. Germline CDR1 MNHEY, CDR2 SVGAGI. CDR3 DNA sequence: TGTGCCAGCAGTTTCGTGGGGGGCACCGGGGAGCTGTTTTTT. Translating gives CASSFVGGTGELFF.